This T cell receptor beta chain was recovered during a study of OX40 agonist ivuxolimab in advanced cancers. Study-wide background: A history of anti-PD-1, anti-PD-L1 or anti-CTLA-4 therapy was acceptable, and more than 30% had some. Study results and caveats: CD4+ and CD8+ blood T cells expanded clonally by week 6 at 0.1 to 3.0 mg/kg.

Trimming cost V 0 bases and J 6 bases, with 6 bases left between them. CDR3 length equals 12 residues. Looked up from germline, CDR1 is SGDLS and CDR2 is YYNGEE. This clone was seen just once. Its antigen is still unknown. Profiled with immunoSEQ multiplex PCR; TCRdb holds only in-frame clones, not every one. The sample has tens of thousands of clones, approximately 90% seen once. This clonotype was obtained from an adult with an advanced solid tumor such as melanoma, head and neck, liver or kidney cancer. The V gene is TRBV9, the J gene TRBJ1-1, with a tentative D call TRBD1 (5 bases). The sequencing here drew on CD4+ or CD8+ T cells sorted from blood, taken in a trial of the OX40 agonist ivuxolimab. The CDR3 reads CASSVGGAEAFF. CDR3 nucleotides: TGTGCCAGCAGCGTAGGAGGGGCTGAAGCTTTCTTT. The full variable domain, rest sourced from reference TRBV9 and TRBJ1-1, is DSGVTQTPKHLITATGQRVTLRCSPRSGDLSVYWYQQSLDQGLQFLIQYYNGEERAKGNILERFSAQQFPDLHSELNLSSLELGDSALYFCASSVGGAEAFFGQGTRLTVV.